One sample yielded the 18 T cell receptor beta chains listed below, sequenced in a study of blood T cell repertoires in COVID-19 (dated by TCRdb to the early 2020s). Library creation used the immunoSEQ multiplex PCR assay. TCRdb re-hosts the immuneACCESS table, in-frame sequences only. Its copies lack some clones; in the studies checked, an unresolved V gene accounts for under half of them, and the cause for the rest is not known. The sample has about 87,000 clones on record, approximately 85% of them singletons. The ten largest make up around 3.3% of the sample. Sample: peripheral blood. These receptors were obtained from a woman at least 80 years old with COVID-19, enrolled during active disease.

J is TRBJ2-3 and V is TRBV10-3, with TRBD2 matching 11 bases. Germline assignment: CDR1 ENHRY and CDR2 SYGVKD. CDR3 length: 17 residues. J lost 4 bases, V lost 0 bases, and 6 bases had no gene match. This CDR3 reads CAISESLAGGPSDTQYF. In nucleotides, the CDR3 is TGTGCCATCAGTGAGTCTTTAGCGGGAGGGCCATCAGATACGCAGTATTTT.

This sequence joins TRBV19 and TRBJ1-2; 9 bases map to TRBD1. V trimming: 3 bases; J trimming: 0 bases; junction bases outside the gene matches: 5. CDR1 and CDR2 (germline): LNHDA, SQIVND (reference sequence). The CDR3 spans 16 residues. In DNA form, the CDR3 reads TGTGCCAGTAGTATCGGACAGGGGATAACTAACTATGGCTACACCTTC. Translated: CASSIGQGITNYGYTF.

This rearrangement joins TRBV28 to TRBJ2-3; maybe TRBD2 (7 bases). Per germline, CDR1 MDHEN and CDR2 SYDVKM. Trimming took off 5 bases at V and 4 bases at J, with 19 bases between the two ends. CDR3 length: 16 residues. CDR3 coding DNA: TGTGCCAGCAGTCCCAGAAGGGGGGGCTTAGCAGATACGCAGTATTTT. It encodes CASSPRRGGLADTQYF. Full variable domain (remainder filled in from reference TRBV28 and TRBJ2-3): DVKVTQSSRYLVKRTGEKVFLECVQDMDHENMFWYRQDPGLGLRLIYFSYDVKMKEKGDIPEGYSVSREKKERFSLILESASTNQTSMYLCASSPRRGGLADTQYFGPGTRLTVL.

The rearrangement links TRBV28 to TRBJ2-3, with D unclear. The CDR3 length is 12 residues. Germline CDR1 reads MDHEN; CDR2 reads SYDVKM. The germline V and J ends were trimmed by 7 bases and 2 bases, with 7 bases remaining between them. The chain's CDR3 is CASIDFTDTQYF. The CDR3 nucleotides are TGTGCCAGCATAGACTTCACAGATACGCAGTATTTT.

CDR3 DNA sequence: TGTGCCAGCAGCTTAGGAGGGAGTCCCGATACGCAGTATTTT. This codes for CASSLGGSPDTQYF. J is TRBJ2-3 and V is TRBV7-3, with a weak D call TRBD2 (6 bases). V was trimmed by 2 bases and J by 6 bases, leaving 12 bases between them. CDR3 length: 14 amino acids. Germline loops: CDR1 SGHTA, CDR2 FQGTGA.

The genes are TRBV19 and TRBJ2-2, with 10 nucleotides matching TRBD2. CDR3 length: 14 amino acids. V dropped 6 bases and J dropped 4; count of bases not matched to a gene: 2. Germline loops: CDR1 LNHDA, CDR2 SQIVND (reference sequence). The CDR3 DNA sequence: TGTGCCAGTAGCTTAGCGGGAGGCACCGGGGAGCTGTTTTTT. It yields the protein CASSLAGGTGELFF.

V and J are TRBV30 and TRBJ1-2; 8 bases are a match to TRBD1. The CDR3 loop spans 14 amino acids. Germline lookup yields CDR1 GTSNPN and CDR2 SVGIG (reference sequence). V lost 3 bases, J lost 5 bases, and 8 bases stayed unmatched. The CDR3 nucleotides read TGTGCCTGGAGCCTTTTAAGGACAGGGTATGGCTACACCTTC. Encoded protein: CAWSLLRTGYGYTF.

The J gene is TRBJ1-6, the V gene TRBV5-6; no reliable D call. Germline CDR1 and CDR2: SGHDT and YYEEEE. This CDR3 has 13 residues. The V end lost 5 bases, the J end lost 7 bases, and 10 bases lay between the germline ends. DNA for the CDR3: TGTGCCAGCAGTATGCACAGAAATTCACCCCTCCACTTT. It translates to CASSMHRNSPLHF.

The chain has TRBV4-1 and TRBJ2-7, with 13 bases lining up with TRBD2. The CDR3 loop spans 17 amino acids. V shed 0 bases and J 2 bases; nucleotides not matched to a gene: 4. Germline V gene sequence: CDR1 MGHRA, CDR2 YSYEKL. CDR3 region: CASSQEATSGGAYEQYF. The DNA for the CDR3 is TGCGCCAGCAGCCAAGAAGCTACTAGCGGGGGGGCCTACGAGCAGTACTTC.

The rearrangement joins TRBV10-1 to TRBJ2-1; 8 bases line up with TRBD1. Looked up from germline, CDR1 is WNHNN and CDR2 is SYGVQD (reference sequence). The length of the CDR3 is 13 residues. J lost 7 bases, V lost 10 bases, and 9 bases had no gene match. CDR3 protein: CATGVTGANEQFF. CDR3 DNA sequence: TGCGCCACAGGGGTGACAGGGGCGAATGAGCAGTTCTTC.

As concerns this clone: The junction shows a germline mismatch at one end, possibly a read error. The V call is TRBV11-2, the J call TRBJ2-7; D gene uncertain. Germline CDR1 SGHAT, CDR2 FQNNGV. The CDR3 totals 12 residues. This CDR3 is CASSLDLSHSHF. CDR3 DNA: TGTGCCAGCAGCTTAGATCTTAGCCACTCGCACTTC. The full variable domain, rest sourced from reference TRBV11-2 and TRBJ2-7, is EAGVAQSPRYKIIEKRQSVAFWCNPISGHATLYWYQQILGQGPKLLIQFQNNGVVDDSQLPKDRFSAERLKGVDSTLKIQPAKLEDSAVYLCASSLDLSHSHFGPGTRLTVT.

V is TRBV18 and J is TRBJ1-3, with D possibly TRBD1 on 6 matching bases. There are 13 residues in the CDR3. Looked up from germline, CDR1 is KGHSH and CDR2 is LQKENI. V lost 3 bases, J lost 4 bases, and 7 bases lay in between. CDR3 sequence reads: CASSPGTGNTIYF. CDR3 in DNA: TGTGCCAGCTCACCGGGGACAGGAAACACCATATATTTT.

This chain uses TRBV30 with TRBJ2-6, with D perhaps TRBD1 (5 bases). V lost 0 bases, J lost 3 bases, and 21 bases lay in between. This CDR3 has 19 amino acids. Germline V CDR1 and CDR2: GTSNPN, SVGIG (reference sequence). This CDR3 is CAWSVKGRGFGFGANVLTF. The CDR3, as DNA: TGTGCCTGGAGTGTTAAGGGAAGGGGCTTTGGCTTTGGGGCCAACGTCCTGACTTTC. Full variable domain (missing parts from reference TRBV30 and TRBJ2-6): SQTIHQWPATLVQPVGSPLSLECTVEGTSNPNLYWYRQAAGRGLQLLFYSVGIGQISSEVPQNLSASRPQDRQFILSSKKLLLSDSGFYLCAWSVKGRGFGFGANVLTFGAGSRLTVL.

This chain joins TRBV27 and TRBJ2-4; D possibly corresponds to TRBD1 (6 bases). This CDR3 comprises 16 residues. Germline loops: CDR1 MNHEY, CDR2 SMNVEV (reference sequence). The V and J ends lost 5 bases and 1 base respectively, with 15 bases between them. The CDR3: CASSAKRTVAKNIQYF. The CDR3 DNA follows: TGTGCCAGCAGTGCCAAAAGGACAGTGGCCAAAAACATTCAGTACTTC.

This chain links TRBV3-1 (or the pseudogene TRBV3-2) with TRBJ2-7; 8 bases match TRBD1. The junction had 7 bases not matched to a gene; V was cut back by 6 bases and J by 3 bases. The CDR3 covers 14 residues. CDR1 and CDR2 from the germline V gene are LGHDT and YNNKEL (reference sequence). DNA for the CDR3: TGTGCCAGCAGTCCTCGGACAGGGTTCTACGAGCAGTACTTC. Translation: CASSPRTGFYEQYF.

This rearrangement joins TRBV18 to TRBJ2-7; D unresolved. This CDR3 contains 14 residues. Germline V gene data show CDR1 as KGHSH and CDR2 as LQKENI. Trimming took off 3 bases at V and 0 bases at J, with 9 bases between the two ends. The CDR3 DNA reads as TGTGCCAGCTCACCCTACTTCGGCTCCTACGAGCAGTACTTC. It translates to CASSPYFGSYEQYF.

The chain links TRBV5-8 to TRBJ2-7, with D possibly TRBD1 on 6 matching bases. The CDR3 sequence is 13 residues long. The V end was cut by 2 bases, the J end by 4 bases, with 10 bases between. Germline loops: CDR1 SGHTS, CDR2 YDEGEE. CDR3 DNA sequence: TGTGCCAGCAGCTTCGACAGGCGGTACGAGCAGTACTTC. It codes for CASSFDRRYEQYF.

V gene TRBV9 combines with J gene TRBJ1-2; D is uncertain. V lost 0 bases, J lost 4 bases, and 10 bases lay in between. Germline CDR1 reads SGDLS; CDR2 reads YYNGEE. This CDR3 region has 14 residues. Written as DNA, the CDR3 is TGTGCCAGCAGCGTAGCCAGTACTAGCTATGGCTACACCTTC. Its protein is CASSVASTSYGYTF.